These 2 T cell receptor beta chains were sequenced from one sample in a study of T cell responses to AZD1222 COVID-19 vaccine. Assay: immunoSEQ multiplex PCR; the TCRdb copy retains only in-frame clones and omits some. The data show just under 90,000 clones, 80% to 90% seen once. The material was peripheral blood, obtained on day 0 of MenACWY control vaccination. These receptors all stem from an adult in good health.

The chain joins TRBV2 to TRBJ1-4; 12 bases line up with TRBD1. The ends lost 6 bases at V and 10 bases at J; junction bases unmatched: 6. Germline V gene data show CDR1 as SNHLY and CDR2 as FYNNEI. There are 14 residues in the CDR3. The CDR3 loop is CASRMGQGAGKLFF. The CDR3 DNA follows: TGTGCCAGCAGGATGGGACAGGGGGCAGGAAAACTGTTTTTT.

This rearrangement joins TRBV4-2 to TRBJ1-5, with D perhaps matching TRBD1 (5 bases). Germline CDR1 is LGHNA and CDR2 is YNFKEQ. V was clipped by 3 bases and J by 6 bases, with 12 bases between them. The CDR3 covers 14 residues. DNA of the CDR3: TGTGCCAGCAGCCAGGGGGGTGGGGGTCAGCCCCAGCATTTT. This gives the protein CASSQGGGGQPQHF.